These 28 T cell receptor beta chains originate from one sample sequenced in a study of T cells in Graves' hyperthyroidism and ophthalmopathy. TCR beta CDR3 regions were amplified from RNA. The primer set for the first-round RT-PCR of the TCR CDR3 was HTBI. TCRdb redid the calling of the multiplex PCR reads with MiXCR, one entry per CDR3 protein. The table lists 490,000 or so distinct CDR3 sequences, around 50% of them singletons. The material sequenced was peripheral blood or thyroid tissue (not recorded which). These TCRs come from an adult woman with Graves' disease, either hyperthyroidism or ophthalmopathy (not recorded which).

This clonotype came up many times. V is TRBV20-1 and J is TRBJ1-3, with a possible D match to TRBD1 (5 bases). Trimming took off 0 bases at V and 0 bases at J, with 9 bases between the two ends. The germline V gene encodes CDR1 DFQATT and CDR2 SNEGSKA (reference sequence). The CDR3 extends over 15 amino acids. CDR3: CSARDRGSSGNTIYF. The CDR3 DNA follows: TGCAGTGCTAGAGATCGGGGGAGCTCTGGAAACACCATATATTTT.

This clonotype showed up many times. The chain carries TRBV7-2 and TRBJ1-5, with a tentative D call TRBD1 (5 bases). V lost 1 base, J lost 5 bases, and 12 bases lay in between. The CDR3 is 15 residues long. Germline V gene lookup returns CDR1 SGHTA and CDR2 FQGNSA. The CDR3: CASSLDGRGHQPQHF. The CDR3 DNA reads TGTGCCAGCAGCTTAGACGGAAGGGGTCATCAGCCCCAGCATTTT.

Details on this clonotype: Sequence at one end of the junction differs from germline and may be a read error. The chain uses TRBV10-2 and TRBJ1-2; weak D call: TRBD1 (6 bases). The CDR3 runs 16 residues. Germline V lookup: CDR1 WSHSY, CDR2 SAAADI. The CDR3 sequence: CASSEPDSHRHAIARF. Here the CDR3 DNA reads TGCGCCAGCAGTGAGCCGGACAGTCATCGACACGCCATAGCTCGTTTC.

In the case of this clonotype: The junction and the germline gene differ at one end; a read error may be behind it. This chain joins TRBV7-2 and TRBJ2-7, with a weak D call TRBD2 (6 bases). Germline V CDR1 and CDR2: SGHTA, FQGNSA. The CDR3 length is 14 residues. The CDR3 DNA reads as TGCGCCAGCAGCCAAGCCCGGGGGACCTACGAGCAGTACTTC. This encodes CASSQARGTYEQYF. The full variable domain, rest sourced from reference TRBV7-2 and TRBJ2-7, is GAGVSQSPSNKVTEKGKDVELRCDPISGHTALYWYRQSLGQGLEFLIYFQGNSAPDKSGLPSDRFSAERTGGSVSTLTIQRTQQEDSAVYLCASSQARGTYEQYFGPGTRLTVT.

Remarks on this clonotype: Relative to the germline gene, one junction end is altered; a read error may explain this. CDR3 sequence (DNA): TGTGCCAGCAGCTTAATAGGCGCGGGGGGCCTGACTGAAGCTTTC. Translated, it gives CASSLIGAGGLTEAF. This chain connects TRBV7-3 to TRBJ2-6; the match to TRBD2 covers 8 bases. Germline CDR1 and CDR2: SGHTA and FQGTGA. CDR3 length equals 15 residues.

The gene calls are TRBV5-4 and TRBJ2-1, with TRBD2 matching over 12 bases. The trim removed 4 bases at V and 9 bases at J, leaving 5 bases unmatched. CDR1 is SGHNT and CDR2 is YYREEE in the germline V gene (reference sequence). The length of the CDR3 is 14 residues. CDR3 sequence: CASSPKGLAGEQFF. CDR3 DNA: TGTGCCAGCAGCCCCAAGGGACTAGCGGGTGAGCAGTTCTTC.

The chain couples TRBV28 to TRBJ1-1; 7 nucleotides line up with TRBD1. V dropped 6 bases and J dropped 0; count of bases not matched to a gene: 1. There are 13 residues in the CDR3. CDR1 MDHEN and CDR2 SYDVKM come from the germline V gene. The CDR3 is CASRDRMNTEAFF. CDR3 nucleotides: TGTGCCAGCAGGGACAGGATGAACACTGAAGCTTTCTTT.

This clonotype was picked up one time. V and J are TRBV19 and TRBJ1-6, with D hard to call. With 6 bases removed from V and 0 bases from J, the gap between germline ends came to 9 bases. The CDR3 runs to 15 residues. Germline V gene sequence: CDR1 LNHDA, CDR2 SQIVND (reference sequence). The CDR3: CASRMSSSYNSPLHF. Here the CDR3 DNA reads TGTGCCAGTAGGATGAGTAGCTCCTATAATTCACCCCTCCACTTT.

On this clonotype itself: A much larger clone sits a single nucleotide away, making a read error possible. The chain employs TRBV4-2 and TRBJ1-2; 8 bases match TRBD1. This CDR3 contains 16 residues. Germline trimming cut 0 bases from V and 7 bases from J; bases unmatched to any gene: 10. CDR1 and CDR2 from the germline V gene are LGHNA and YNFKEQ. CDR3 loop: CASSQESQDRAGGYTF. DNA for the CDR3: TGTGCCAGCAGCCAAGAATCCCAGGACAGGGCAGGTGGCTACACCTTC.

The CDR3 DNA sequence: TGTGCCAGTAGTCCGCTAGCTTCTACGGAGGACGAGCAGTACTTC. Its translation is CASSPLASTEDEQYF. The rearrangement links TRBV19 to TRBJ2-7; possible D gene TRBD2, 5 bases. The CDR3 totals 15 residues. V lost 5 bases, J lost 5 bases, and 19 bases lay in between. Looked up from germline, CDR1 is LNHDA and CDR2 is SQIVND (reference sequence).

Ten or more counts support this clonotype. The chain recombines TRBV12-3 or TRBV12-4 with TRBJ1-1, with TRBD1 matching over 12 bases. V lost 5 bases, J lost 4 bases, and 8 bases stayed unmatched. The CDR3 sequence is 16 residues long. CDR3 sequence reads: CASSPGTGGRGTEAFF. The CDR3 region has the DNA TGTGCCAGCAGTCCCGGGACAGGGGGCCGTGGCACTGAAGCTTTCTTT.

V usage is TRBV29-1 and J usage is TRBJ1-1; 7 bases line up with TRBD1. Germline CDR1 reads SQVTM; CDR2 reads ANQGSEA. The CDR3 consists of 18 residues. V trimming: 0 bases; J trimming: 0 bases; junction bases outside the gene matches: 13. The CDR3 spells CSVEEVDRGRGMNTEAFF. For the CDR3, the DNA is TGCAGCGTTGAAGAAGTAGATCGGGGCAGGGGGATGAACACTGAAGCTTTCTTT.

CDR3 in DNA: TGTGCCAGCAGCCCCTGGGGGTTTCGCACTGAAGCTTTCTTT. This gives the protein CASSPWGFRTEAFF. The genes are TRBV14 and TRBJ1-1; D perhaps matches TRBD1 (5 bases). The V gene's germline CDR1 is SGHDN and CDR2 FVKESK. Trimming cost V 4 bases and J 4 bases, with 13 bases left between them. CDR3 length: 14 amino acids.

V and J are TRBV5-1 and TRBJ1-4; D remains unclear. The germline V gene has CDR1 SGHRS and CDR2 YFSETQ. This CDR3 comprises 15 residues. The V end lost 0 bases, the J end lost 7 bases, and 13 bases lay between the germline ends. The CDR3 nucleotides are TGCGCCAGCAGCTTGGACGAGTACATAGCTGAAAAACTGTTTTTT. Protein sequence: CASSLDEYIAEKLFF. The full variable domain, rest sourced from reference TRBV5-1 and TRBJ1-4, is KAGVTQTPRYLIKTRGQQVTLSCSPISGHRSVSWYQQTPGQGLQFLFEYFSETQRNKGNFPGRFSGRQFSNSRSEMNVSTLELGDSALYLCASSLDEYIAEKLFFGSGTQLSVL.

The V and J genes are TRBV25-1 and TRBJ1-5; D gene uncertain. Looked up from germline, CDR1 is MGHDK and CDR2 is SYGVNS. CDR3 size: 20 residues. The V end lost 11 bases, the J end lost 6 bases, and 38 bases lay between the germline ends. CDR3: CAQHGQPAAGPESHVQPQHF. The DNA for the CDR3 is TGTGCCCAGCACGGTCAGCCTGCTGCCGGCCCCGAAAGTCACGTTCAGCCCCAGCATTTT.

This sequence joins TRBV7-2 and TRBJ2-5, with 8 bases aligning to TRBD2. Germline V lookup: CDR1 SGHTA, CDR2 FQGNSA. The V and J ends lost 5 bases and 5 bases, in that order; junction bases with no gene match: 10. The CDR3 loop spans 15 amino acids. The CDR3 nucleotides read TGTGCCAGCAGCCGAGGACCGGGAGGGGACGAGACCCAGTACTTC. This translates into CASSRGPGGDETQYF.

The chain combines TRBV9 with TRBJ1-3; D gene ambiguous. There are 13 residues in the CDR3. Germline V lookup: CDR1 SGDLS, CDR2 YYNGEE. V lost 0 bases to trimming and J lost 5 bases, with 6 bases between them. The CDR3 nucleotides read TGTGCCAGCAGCGTAGATGGGAGAAACACCATATATTTT. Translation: CASSVDGRNTIYF. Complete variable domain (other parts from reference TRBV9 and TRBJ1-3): DSGVTQTPKHLITATGQRVTLRCSPRSGDLSVYWYQQSLDQGLQFLIQYYNGEERAKGNILERFSAQQFPDLHSELNLSSLELGDSALYFCASSVDGRNTIYFGEGSWLTVV.

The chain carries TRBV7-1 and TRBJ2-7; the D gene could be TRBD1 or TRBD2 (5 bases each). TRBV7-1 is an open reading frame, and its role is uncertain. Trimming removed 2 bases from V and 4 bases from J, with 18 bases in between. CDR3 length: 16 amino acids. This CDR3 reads CASSSPGRQPVYEQYF. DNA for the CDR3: TGTGCCAGCAGCTCACCAGGGAGACAGCCAGTTTACGAGCAGTACTTC.

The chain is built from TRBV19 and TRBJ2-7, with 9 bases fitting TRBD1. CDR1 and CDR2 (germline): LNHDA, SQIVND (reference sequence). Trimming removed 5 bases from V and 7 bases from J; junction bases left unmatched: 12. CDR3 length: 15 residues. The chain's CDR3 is CASSVQGAANYEQYF. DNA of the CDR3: TGTGCCAGTAGTGTACAGGGGGCGGCAAACTATGAGCAGTACTTC.

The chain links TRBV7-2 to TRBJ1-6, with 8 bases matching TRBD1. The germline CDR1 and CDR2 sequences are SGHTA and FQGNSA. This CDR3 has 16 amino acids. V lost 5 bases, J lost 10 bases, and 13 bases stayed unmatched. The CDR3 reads CASSADRGDPQSPLHF. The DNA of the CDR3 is TGTGCCAGCAGCGCAGACAGGGGAGATCCGCAATCACCCCTCCACTTT.

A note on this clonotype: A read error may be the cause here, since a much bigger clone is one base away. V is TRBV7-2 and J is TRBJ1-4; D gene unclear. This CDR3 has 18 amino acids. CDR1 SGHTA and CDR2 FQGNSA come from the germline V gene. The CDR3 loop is CASSHTSRGIEGNEKPFF. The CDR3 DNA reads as TGTGCCAGCAGCCATACCTCGCGGGGTATAGAGGGTAATGAAAAACCGTTTTTT.

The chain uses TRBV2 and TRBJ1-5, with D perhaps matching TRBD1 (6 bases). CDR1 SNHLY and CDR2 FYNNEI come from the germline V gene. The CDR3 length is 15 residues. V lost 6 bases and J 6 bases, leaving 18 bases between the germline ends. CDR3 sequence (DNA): TGTGCCAGCAGCCCAGGGGTAGGGTTTGGTCAGCCCCAGCATTTT. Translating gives CASSPGVGFGQPQHF.

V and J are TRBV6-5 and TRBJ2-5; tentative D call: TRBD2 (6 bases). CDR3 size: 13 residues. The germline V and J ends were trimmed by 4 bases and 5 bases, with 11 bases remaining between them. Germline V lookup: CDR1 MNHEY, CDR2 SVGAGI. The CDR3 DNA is TGTGCCAGCAGTTTACTAGCTTCGGAGACCCAGTACTTC. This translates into CASSLLASETQYF.

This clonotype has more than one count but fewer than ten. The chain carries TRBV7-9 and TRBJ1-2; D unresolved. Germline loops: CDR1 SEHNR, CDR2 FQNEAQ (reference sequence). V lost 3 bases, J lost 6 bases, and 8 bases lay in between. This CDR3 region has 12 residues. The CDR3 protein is CASSLGGNGYTF. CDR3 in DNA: TGTGCCAGCAGCTTGGGAGGAAATGGCTACACCTTC.

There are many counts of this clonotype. The CDR3 sequence is CASSLLDGNNSPLHF. The CDR3 DNA is TGTGCCAGCAGTCTTCTGGACGGCAATAATTCACCCCTCCACTTT. This chain links TRBV28 with TRBJ1-6; D not certain. Germline V CDR1 and CDR2: MDHEN, SYDVKM. Between the trimmed V and J ends, which lost 5 bases and 5 bases, there was a span of 13 bases. This CDR3 has 15 residues.

CDR3: CASSLSGLTEAFF. The CDR3 DNA follows: TGTGCCAGCAGCTTAAGTGGGTTGACTGAAGCTTTCTTT. The J gene is TRBJ1-1, the V gene TRBV7-3; D remains ambiguous. Germline-derived CDR1 and CDR2 are SGHTA and FQGTGA. This CDR3 comprises 13 residues. V was pared by 1 base and J by 5 bases, with 8 bases between.

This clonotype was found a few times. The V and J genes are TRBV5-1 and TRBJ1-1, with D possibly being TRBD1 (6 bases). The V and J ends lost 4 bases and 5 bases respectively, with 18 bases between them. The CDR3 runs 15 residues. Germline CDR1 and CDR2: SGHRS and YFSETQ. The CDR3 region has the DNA TGCGCCAGCAGCCATTTGGTGGGGGCTGGGACTGAAGCTTTCTTT. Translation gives CASSHLVGAGTEAFF.

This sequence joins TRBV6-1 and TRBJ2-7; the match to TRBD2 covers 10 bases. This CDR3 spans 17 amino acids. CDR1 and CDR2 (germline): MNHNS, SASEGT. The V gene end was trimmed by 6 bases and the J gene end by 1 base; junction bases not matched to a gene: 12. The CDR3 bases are TGTGCCAGCAGCGTCCTAGCGGGAGCTGGTATGTCCTACGAGCAGTACTTC. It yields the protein CASSVLAGAGMSYEQYF.